One sample yielded the 16 T cell receptor beta chains listed below, sequenced in a study of shared clonotypes between healthy human individuals. Profiling relied on immunoSEQ multiplex PCR, and the TCRdb table lists in-frame clones only, not all of them. The sample lists more than 1,200,000 clones; approximately 98.5% were seen once. Source material: naive CD4+ T cells sorted from blood. Documented subset: CD45RA+ positively selected. The source of these receptors is a man between 25 and 39 years old in good health.

The chain has TRBV6-6 and TRBJ1-5, with TRBD1 as a possible D gene (6 bases). Germline CDR1 and CDR2: MNHNY and SVGAGI (reference sequence). This CDR3 has 14 amino acids. V was cut by 6 bases and J by 5 bases, with 14 bases left in between. The CDR3 spells CASRQRGGHQPQHF. As DNA, the CDR3 is TGTGCCAGCAGACAGCGGGGGGGGCATCAGCCCCAGCATTTT.

This clone is a singleton in its sample. This sequence joins TRBV14 and TRBJ2-2; D remains unclear. Trimming took off 3 bases at V and 3 bases at J, with 8 bases between the two ends. The germline V gene encodes CDR1 SGHDN and CDR2 FVKESK. The CDR3 contains 14 residues. CDR3 protein: CASSHARYTGELFF. In DNA form, the CDR3 reads TGTGCCAGCAGCCACGCTCGATACACCGGGGAGCTGTTTTTT.

V is TRBV15 and J is TRBJ2-7, with 11 positions matching TRBD2. J gave up 4 bases and V 6 bases, and 8 bases lay outside the gene matches. The length of the CDR3 is 15 residues. Germline-derived CDR1 and CDR2 are LNHNV and YYDKDF (reference sequence). The CDR3 bases are TGTGCCACCAGTAGTACTAGCGGGAGAAAATACGAGCAGTACTTC. Translation: CATSSTSGRKYEQYF.

The chain links TRBV4-1 to TRBJ2-1; 9 nucleotides agree with TRBD2. Germline lookup yields CDR1 MGHRA and CDR2 YSYEKL. This CDR3 spans 18 amino acids. V shed 2 bases and J 3 bases; nucleotides not matched to a gene: 11. The CDR3 spells CASSQIRGSGSFYNEQFF. CDR3 coding DNA: TGCGCCAGCAGCCAAATCAGGGGTAGCGGGAGTTTCTACAATGAGCAGTTCTTC.

This chain uses TRBV18 with TRBJ1-1; possibly TRBD1 for D (5 bases). Trimming removed 5 bases from V and 1 base from J, with 11 bases in between. The germline V gene has CDR1 KGHSH and CDR2 LQKENI. The CDR3 covers 14 residues. The CDR3 region is CASSSSGSNTEAFF. As DNA, the CDR3 is TGTGCCAGCTCATCGTCAGGGTCGAACACTGAAGCTTTCTTT. The complete variable domain, with remaining parts taken from reference TRBV18 and TRBJ1-1, reads NAGVMQNPRHLVRRRGQEARLRCSPMKGHSHVYWYRQLPEEGLKFMVYLQKENIIDESGMPKERFSAEFPKEGPSILRIQQVVRGDSAAYFCASSSSGSNTEAFFGQGTRLTVV.

The table lists this clone with a count of one. The rearrangement uses TRBV5-8 and TRBJ1-1, with D hard to call. The V end was cut by 4 bases, the J end by 4 bases, with 11 bases between. Germline V CDR1 and CDR2: SGHTS, YDEGEE. The CDR3 loop spans 13 amino acids. The CDR3 nucleotides are TGTGCCAGCAGCCGTGGGGTTCGCACTGAAGCTTTCTTT. This codes for CASSRGVRTEAFF.

This chain connects TRBV6-5 to TRBJ2-3; the D gene is possibly TRBD1 (6 bases). The germline V gene encodes CDR1 MNHEY and CDR2 SVGAGI. The CDR3 contains 15 residues. V was pared by 2 bases and J by 2 bases, with 11 bases between. The CDR3 sequence: CASSYGQGITDTQYF. The CDR3 nucleotides are TGTGCCAGCAGTTACGGGCAGGGGATCACAGATACGCAGTATTTT.

This chain connects TRBV11-2 to TRBJ2-3; D gene uncertain. Germline loops: CDR1 SGHAT, CDR2 FQNNGV. The germline V and J ends were trimmed by 5 bases and 4 bases, with 19 bases remaining between them. This CDR3 is 16 amino acids long. The CDR3 DNA sequence: TGTGCCAGCAGCCTCAAAAGGAAACGAAACTCAGATACGCAGTATTTT. Translation: CASSLKRKRNSDTQYF.

The J gene is TRBJ2-5, the V gene TRBV9; D call uncertain. CDR1 is SGDLS, CDR2 YYNGEE, per germline. The CDR3 contains 14 residues. Deletions cut 4 bases from V and 5 bases from J, with 15 bases between. Written as DNA, the CDR3 is TGTGCCAGCAGCCCTGGCCGTGGGCCGGAGACCCAGTACTTC. Translating it yields CASSPGRGPETQYF.

The CDR3: CASSRGRNYNEQFF. CDR3 bases: TGTGCCAGCAGCCGGGGACGGAACTACAATGAGCAGTTCTTC. V is TRBV5-5 and J is TRBJ2-1; possibly TRBD1 or TRBD2 for D (5 bases each). V gave up 4 bases and J gave up 3 bases, with 11 bases separating them. Germline V gives CDR1 SGHKS, CDR2 YYEKEE (reference sequence). The CDR3 spans 14 residues.

V gene TRBV4-3 combines with J gene TRBJ2-7; 11 bases fit TRBD1. V shed 0 bases and J 6 bases; nucleotides not matched to a gene: 1. This CDR3 comprises 14 residues. Germline assignment: CDR1 LGHNA and CDR2 YSLEER. CDR3 protein: CASSQEGQGGEQYF. CDR3 DNA sequence: TGCGCCAGCAGCCAAGAGGGACAGGGGGGCGAGCAGTACTTC.

The rearrangement links TRBV9 to TRBJ2-7, with 9 bases aligning to TRBD1. V lost 3 bases and J lost 7; bases outside the gene matches: 8. The germline V gene has CDR1 SGDLS and CDR2 YYNGEE. This CDR3 contains 14 residues. CDR3 residues: CASSGGQGVGEQYF. In nucleotides, the CDR3 is TGTGCCAGCAGCGGGGGACAGGGAGTGGGTGAGCAGTACTTC.

V and J are TRBV5-1 and TRBJ2-1; D possibly corresponds to TRBD2 (6 bases). Germline CDR1 is SGHRS and CDR2 is YFSETQ. V shed 2 bases and J shed 6 bases, with 12 bases lying between them. The CDR3 consists of 14 residues. DNA for the CDR3: TGCGCCAGCAGCTTCGGGGGAGACAGCAATGAGCAGTTCTTC. The encoded protein is CASSFGGDSNEQFF.

The chain recombines TRBV10-3 with TRBJ2-1, with TRBD2 as a possible D gene (6 bases). The germline V gene encodes CDR1 ENHRY and CDR2 SYGVKD. This CDR3 has 15 residues. V was clipped by 8 bases and J by 4 bases, with 18 bases between them. The CDR3: CAISGTQTGYNEQFF. CDR3 nucleotides: TGTGCCATCTCCGGGACTCAAACCGGGTACAATGAGCAGTTCTTC.

With regard to this clone: Other DNA variants within this sample encode the same CDR3. The rearrangement links TRBV5-1 to TRBJ2-4; 9 bases line up with TRBD1. Germline loops: CDR1 SGHRS, CDR2 YFSETQ. CDR3 length equals 15 residues. V was clipped by 0 bases and J by 7 bases; unmatched bases: 5. CDR3 region: CASSLEGQGRNIQYF. The CDR3 DNA sequence: TGCGCCAGCAGCTTGGAAGGACAGGGGAGGAACATTCAGTACTTC.

This clone was observed a single time. The rearrangement joins TRBV28 to TRBJ2-7, with a possible D match to TRBD2 (6 bases). The CDR3 loop spans 14 amino acids. The V end was cut by 6 bases, the J end by 0 bases, with 12 bases between. CDR1 and CDR2 (germline): MDHEN, SYDVKM. The CDR3 region has the DNA TGTGCCAGCAGGCGGGACGTACTCTCCTACGAGCAGTACTTC. Its translation: CASRRDVLSYEQYF.